A single T cell receptor beta chain is shown here with its context. Its antigen remains unidentified. V dropped 2 bases and J dropped 0; count of bases not matched to a gene: 10. The CDR3 runs 21 residues. Per-sample PBMC isolation yielded at least 6.5 million cells. Next came a second PCR, run for 7 to 11 cycles, which used a sample-barcoded 5' primer along with a J-beta primer mix. TCRdb recomputed calls from the 5' RACE reads with MiXCR, one row per CDR3 protein. In the table there are about a million distinct CDR3 sequences, about two fifths of which are singletons. The sample originates from a study of blood T cells in healthy people across ages. Study-wide points: With unsorted PBMCs, a conclusive comparison of naive versus antigen-experienced cells was not possible.

The TCR originated in a man in his late teens or twenties in good health. Sequenced sample: blood. The chain recombines TRBV12-3 or TRBV12-4 with TRBJ2-2; TRBD2 matches 15 bases. CDR3 region: CASSLTKAGLAGGTNTGELFF. Written as DNA, the CDR3 is TGTGCCAGCAGTTTAACAAAGGCAGGACTAGCGGGGGGGACGAACACCGGGGAGCTGTTTTTT.